The 13 T cell receptor beta chains below come from one sample, sequenced in a study of T cell repertoires in cytomegalovirus infection. MiXCR was run by TCRdb on the reads, yielding one entry per CDR3 protein. The sample lists some 700,000 distinct CDR3 sequences; about 40% were seen once. The sequencing input was PBMCs. The receptors originated from a human donor in good health (CMV status not recorded). Some clones in this sample may be carry-over from other donors' samples.

The genes are TRBV29-1 and TRBJ1-2; a weak D match, TRBD1 (5 bases). The CDR3 loop spans 15 amino acids. Per germline, CDR1 SQVTM and CDR2 ANQGSEA. V shed 3 bases and J shed 3 bases, with 17 bases lying between them. CDR3 sequence reads: CSVDVSGREDYGYTF. In DNA, the CDR3 is TGCAGCGTTGATGTATCGGGGCGCGAAGACTATGGCTACACCTTC.

Notes on this clonotype: The junction and the germline gene differ at one end; a read error may be behind it. The chain combines TRBV3-1 with TRBJ1-1, with D possibly being TRBD1 (6 bases). The CDR3 loop spans 12 amino acids. Germline CDR1 and CDR2: LGHDT and YNNKEL (reference sequence). The CDR3 DNA reads as TGTGCCAGCAGCCAAGGGACAGCAAAAGTGGGCTTT. Its protein product is CASSQGTAKVGF.

This clonotype was seen a few times. V and J are TRBV7-9 and TRBJ2-1, with 11 bases that match TRBD2. From germline, CDR1 is SEHNR and CDR2 FQNEAQ (reference sequence). There are 16 residues in the CDR3. J lost 7 bases, V lost 3 bases, and 8 bases had no gene match. The CDR3 protein is CASSFRTSGSRNEQFF. In nucleotides, the CDR3 is TGTGCCAGCAGCTTCCGAACTAGCGGGAGTCGGAATGAGCAGTTCTTC.

This clonotype was detected a few times. The CDR3, as DNA: TGTGCCAGCAGCTTTTTTCCGGGTGGGGCCAACGTCCTGACTTTC. This gives the protein CASSFFPGGANVLTF. The rearrangement links TRBV11-2 to TRBJ2-6; D remains ambiguous. The CDR3 spans 15 residues. V was cut by 3 bases and J by 3 bases, with 9 bases left in between. Germline lookup yields CDR1 SGHAT and CDR2 FQNNGV.

The J gene is TRBJ2-3, the V gene TRBV14; no clear D. In germline, CDR1 is SGHDN, CDR2 FVKESK. CDR3 length: 15 residues. Trimming shortened V by 1 base and J by 4 bases, and 12 bases separated the two germline ends. The DNA for the CDR3 is TGTGCCAGCAGCCAAGGGGCTTTTCGAGCAGATACGCAGTATTTT. Protein: CASSQGAFRADTQYF.

The V gene is TRBV28, the J gene TRBJ2-5; possible D gene TRBD1, 6 bases. Trimming took off 4 bases at V and 11 bases at J, with 8 bases between the two ends. The germline gives CDR1 MDHEN, CDR2 SYDVKM. The CDR3 runs 10 residues. The CDR3 sequence is CASSSGHQYF. DNA of the CDR3: TGTGCCAGCAGTTCGGGACATCAGTACTTC.

This clonotype appeared a few times. The rearrangement joins TRBV7-6 to TRBJ2-1, with TRBD2 matching 12 bases. Germline V CDR1 and CDR2: SGHVS, FNYEAQ. V lost 5 bases and J lost 0; bases outside the gene matches: 5. The CDR3 runs to 17 residues. CDR3 sequence reads: CASSAGLAGTSYNEQFF. The CDR3 DNA follows: TGTGCCAGCAGCGCCGGACTAGCGGGAACCTCCTACAATGAGCAGTTCTTC.

This clonotype was observed a handful of times. This rearrangement joins TRBV7-2 to TRBJ2-7; D remains ambiguous. Trimming cost V 3 bases and J 3 bases, with 9 bases left between them. This CDR3 is built from 13 residues. Germline CDR1 and CDR2: SGHTA and FQGNSA. CDR3 DNA sequence: TGTGCCAGCAGCTTTTCCCCTCTCTACGAGCAGTACTTC. Amino acids: CASSFSPLYEQYF. The full variable domain, its missing parts supplied by reference TRBV7-2 and TRBJ2-7, is GAGVSQSPSNKVTEKGKDVELRCDPISGHTALYWYRQSLGQGLEFLIYFQGNSAPDKSGLPSDRFSAERTGGSVSTLTIQRTQQEDSAVYLCASSFSPLYEQYFGPGTRLTVT.

Note on this clonotype: Here the CDR3 omits its conserved ending phenylalanine or tryptophan, so a read error is the likely source. The chain links TRBV7-9 to TRBJ1-3; no definite D call. Trimming pared 1 base from V and 0 bases from J, leaving 4 bases between. The germline V gene has CDR1 SEHNR and CDR2 FQNEAQ (reference sequence). CDR3 length: 14 residues. The CDR3 loop reads CASSLVSSGNTIYL. CDR3 DNA sequence: TGTGCCAGCAGCTTAGTAAGCTCTGGAAACACCATATATTTG.

This sequence joins TRBV9 and TRBJ2-7, with TRBD1 as a possible D gene (6 bases). Trimming shortened V by 3 bases and J by 7 bases, and 14 bases separated the two germline ends. The CDR3 spans 13 residues. Germline V gene lookup returns CDR1 SGDLS and CDR2 YYNGEE. The CDR3 sequence: CASSGTRGLEQYF. The CDR3, as DNA: TGTGCCAGCAGCGGTACAAGGGGGTTGGAGCAGTACTTC.

V is TRBV4-1 and J is TRBJ2-3; no firm D call. This CDR3 is built from 15 residues. Trimming took 5 bases from V and 5 from J, leaving 17 bases between them. Germline-derived CDR1 and CDR2 are MGHRA and YSYEKL. CDR3 sequence (DNA): TGCGCCAGCAGCTTAGATTACGTTAGAGGAGATACGCAGTATTTT. Its protein product is CASSLDYVRGDTQYF.

This clonotype was picked up a small number of times. The chain combines TRBV19 with TRBJ2-7, with a weak D call TRBD1 (5 bases). The V gene lost 4 bases and the J gene lost 1 base, with 14 bases spanning the gap. CDR3 length equals 15 residues. In germline, CDR1 is LNHDA, CDR2 SQIVND (reference sequence). The CDR3 coding sequence is TGTGCCAGTAGTACCGTTGCGACAGCTTCCTACGAGCAGTACTTC. Amino acid sequence: CASSTVATASYEQYF. The variable domain in full, completed from reference TRBV19 and TRBJ2-7, reads DGGITQSPKYLFRKEGQNVTLSCEQNLNHDAMYWYRQDPGQGLRLIYYSQIVNDFQKGDIAEGYSVSREKKESFPLTVTSAQKNPTAFYLCASSTVATASYEQYFGPGTRLTVT.

This chain joins TRBV29-1 and TRBJ1-2; weak D call: TRBD1 (5 bases). Germline loops: CDR1 SQVTM, CDR2 ANQGSEA. Trimming left V 4 bases short and J 2 bases short, with 26 bases between. The CDR3 length is 18 residues. Written as DNA, the CDR3 is TGCAGCGTTGCCGGGGACCGCTCCTTCAGTATTTCGAACTATGGCTACACCTTC. This gives the protein CSVAGDRSFSISNYGYTF.